The source of this T cell receptor (beta chain) is a study of shared clonotypes between healthy human individuals. Study-wide context: The study used three CD4 naive, three CD4 memory, two CD8 naive and one CD8 memory plate per donor.

This CDR3 comprises 16 residues. Germline assignment: CDR1 MGHRA and CDR2 YSYEKL. The V segment lost 1 base and the J segment 4 bases; nucleotides outside the gene matches: 5. Produced via immunoSEQ multiplex PCR; TCRdb's table is partial and in-frame only. The table has approximately 710,000 clones, about 90% seen once. About this clone: The antigen is unknown.

General study results and limits: Non-shared clonotypes displayed generation probabilities falling below those of clonotypes present in all four donors.

The clonotype comes from a man younger than 30 in good health. Some clones in this sample may be carry-over from other donors' samples. The V gene is TRBV4-1, the J gene TRBJ2-2, with 8 bases fitting TRBD1. The sequenced sample was memory CD8+ T cells from PBMCs. The subset denotes: CD45RO+ cells pooled with CCR7-negative TemRA cells. The CDR3 here is CASSQVGTGTTGELFF. The CDR3 DNA follows: TGCGCCAGCAGCCAAGTCGGGACAGGTACCACCGGGGAGCTGTTTTTT.